This T cell receptor beta chain derives from a study of early T cells in non-severe SARS-CoV-2 infection. In the library, individual cDNA molecules carried attached unique molecular identifiers. TCRdb redid the calling of the 5' RACE reads with MiXCR, one entry per CDR3 protein. The sample holds roughly 64,000 distinct CDR3 sequences, 7.5% to 9% seen once. This clonotype showed up many times. Sequenced here: whole blood, sampled at baseline. The receptor was isolated from an adult who was a healthcare worker with PCR-confirmed SARS-CoV-2 infection or an uninfected control (not recorded which).

In nucleotides, the CDR3 is TGTGCCAGCCGTGGACAAAAAAATTGGAATTCACCCCTCCACTTT. It codes for CASRGQKNWNSPLHF. The genes are TRBV27 and TRBJ1-6, with D perhaps matching TRBD1 (5 bases). The CDR3 is 15 amino acids. Germline-derived CDR1 and CDR2 are MNHEY and SMNVEV (reference sequence). Trimming removed 8 bases from V and 7 bases from J, with 18 bases in between.